This T cell receptor beta chain was obtained from a study of blood T cell repertoires in COVID-19. The assay was immunoSEQ multiplex PCR, and TCRdb's table has in-frame clones only and misses some. This sample has fewer than 450,000 clones, with approximately 87% found just once. CDR1 is SEHNR and CDR2 is FQNEAQ in the germline V gene (reference sequence). This CDR3 comprises 17 residues. The V and J ends lost 1 base and 2 bases respectively, with 17 bases between them. Sequencing input: peripheral blood. This clonotype originated in a woman between 45 and 65 years old with COVID-19, enrolled during active disease. The V gene is TRBV7-9, the J gene TRBJ1-2; D not certain. DNA of the CDR3: TGTGCCAGCAGCTTAGGACTACAGAAAATGGGAAACTATGGCTACACCTTC. It specifies CASSLGLQKMGNYGYTF. Based on the CDR3 plus reference TRBV7-9 and TRBJ1-2, the full variable domain is DTGVSQNPRHKITKRGQNVTFRCDPISEHNRLYWYRQTLGQGPEFLTYFQNEAQLEKSRLLSDRFSAERPKGSFSTLEIQRTEQGDSAMYLCASSLGLQKMGNYGYTFGSGTRLTVV.